The 32 T cell receptor beta chains given below trace back to one sample, sequenced in a study of STAT5B mutations in CD4+ large granular lymphocyte leukemia. Generated by immunoSEQ multiplex PCR, the TCRdb table keeps only in-frame clones and is missing some. Here the sample spans about 5,000 clones, just under 80% being singletons. Sequenced material: PBMCs. The receptors here all came from a man between 65 and 85 years old with CD4+ T-cell large granular lymphocyte leukemia.

The rearrangement joins TRBV11-2 to TRBJ2-4; no definite D call. The CDR3 loop spans 17 amino acids. The germline V and J ends were trimmed by 1 base and 0 bases, with 13 bases remaining between them. The germline CDR1 and CDR2 sequences are SGHAT and FQNNGV. CDR3 amino acids: CASSLVGGVLAKNIQYF. The CDR3 DNA is TGTGCCAGCAGCTTAGTCGGTGGCGTTCTAGCCAAAAACATTCAGTACTTC.

The rearrangement joins TRBV19 to TRBJ1-4, with no clear D. V was shortened by 0 bases and J by 2 bases, with 10 bases between the two germline ends. This CDR3 spans 16 amino acids. Germline V CDR1 and CDR2: LNHDA, SQIVND (reference sequence). The CDR3: CASSIDSLGTNEKLFF. The CDR3 DNA sequence: TGTGCCAGTAGTATAGACAGCCTAGGGACTAATGAAAAACTGTTTTTT.

The chain uses TRBV7-9 and TRBJ2-7, with 8 bases aligning to TRBD1. This CDR3 has 16 amino acids. The V gene end was trimmed by 1 base and the J gene end by 0 bases; junction bases not matched to a gene: 5. Germline CDR1 SEHNR, CDR2 FQNEAQ (reference sequence). The DNA of the CDR3 is TGTGCCAGCAGCTTAGTTTTGGGACAGGTCTCCTACGAGCAGTACTTC. Amino acids: CASSLVLGQVSYEQYF.

As DNA, the CDR3 is TGTGCCAGCACCCTGGACTATTGGAGCTCCTACGAGCAGTACGTC. Encoded protein: CASTLDYWSSYEQYV. This sequence joins TRBV6-5 and TRBJ2-7, with TRBD2 as a possible D gene (6 bases). The V end was cut by 7 bases, the J end by 0 bases, with 16 bases between. This CDR3 spans 15 amino acids. The V gene's germline CDR1 is MNHEY and CDR2 SVGAGI.

This chain connects TRBV19 to TRBJ1-2; D call uncertain. V was clipped by 8 bases and J by 4 bases, with 17 bases between them. Germline loops: CDR1 LNHDA, CDR2 SQIVND (reference sequence). The CDR3 has 14 amino acids. CDR3 DNA sequence: TGTGCCAGTTATTCAGACTATCGCGGCTATGGCTACACCTTC. Its translation is CASYSDYRGYGYTF.

This clone was observed a handful of times. This chain links TRBV4-1 with TRBJ1-5; TRBD1 agrees at 10 bases. Per germline, CDR1 MGHRA and CDR2 YSYEKL. The V and J ends lost 1 base and 10 bases, in that order; junction bases with no gene match: 7. CDR3 size: 15 residues. The CDR3, as DNA: TGCGCCAGCAGCCAAGGACAGGGGGCCTCGAGACCCCAGCATTTT. The encoded protein is CASSQGQGASRPQHF.

The V call is TRBV28, the J call TRBJ2-7; D call uncertain. V lost 5 bases, J lost 4 bases, and 12 bases lay in between. The germline gives CDR1 MDHEN, CDR2 SYDVKM. The CDR3 covers 13 residues. The CDR3 reads CASSVSGRYEQYF. For the CDR3, the DNA is TGTGCCAGCAGTGTGTCTGGAAGATACGAGCAGTACTTC.

This clone was recorded once. This chain uses TRBV10-1 with TRBJ2-3; 7 positions agree with TRBD2. V dropped 4 bases and J dropped 0; count of bases not matched to a gene: 10. CDR3 length: 17 residues. CDR1 is WNHNN, CDR2 SYGVQD, per germline (reference sequence). CDR3 region: CASSGSSGASSTDTQYF. DNA for the CDR3: TGCGCCAGCAGTGGGTCTAGCGGAGCCTCTAGCACAGATACGCAGTATTTT.

The rearrangement links TRBV7-2 to TRBJ2-7; 14 bases are a match to TRBD2. Germline V gives CDR1 SGHTA, CDR2 FQGNSA. The CDR3 contains 14 residues. J gave up 6 bases and V 5 bases, and 3 bases lay outside the gene matches. The CDR3 loop is CASSRLAGGAEQYF. CDR3 coding DNA: TGTGCCAGCAGCCGACTAGCGGGAGGGGCCGAGCAGTACTTC.

J is TRBJ2-2 and V is TRBV19, with D hard to call. The CDR3 extends over 12 amino acids. With 3 bases removed from V and 9 bases from J, the gap between germline ends came to 8 bases. Germline loops: CDR1 LNHDA, CDR2 SQIVND (reference sequence). The CDR3 nucleotides are TGTGCCAGTAGTATTCCCCTCAGGGAGCTGTTTTTT. It translates to CASSIPLRELFF.

This sequence joins TRBV13 and TRBJ2-5; D remains unclear. Per the germline V gene, CDR1 is PRHDT and CDR2 is FYEKMQ (reference sequence). The CDR3 totals 16 residues. Trimming stripped 0 bases from V and 2 bases from J, with 13 bases between. The CDR3 sequence is CASSLGGYNTQETQYF. DNA of the CDR3: TGTGCCAGCAGCTTAGGCGGTTATAATACTCAAGAGACCCAGTACTTC.

This rearrangement joins TRBV6-1 to TRBJ2-3; D ambiguous. V lost 7 bases and J 2 bases, leaving 7 bases between the germline ends. This CDR3 region has 12 residues. Germline V gene data show CDR1 as MNHNS and CDR2 as SASEGT. The CDR3: CASNPYTDTQYF. The CDR3 DNA reads as TGTGCCAGCAATCCTTACACAGATACGCAGTATTTT.

This chain joins TRBV30 and TRBJ2-1, with unresolved D. The germline V and J ends were trimmed by 3 bases and 9 bases, with 15 bases remaining between them. The CDR3 consists of 13 residues. CDR1 is GTSNPN and CDR2 is SVGIG in the germline V gene (reference sequence). The CDR3 is CAWRRGVASEQFF. The CDR3 region has the DNA TGTGCCTGGAGACGCGGTGTTGCTAGTGAGCAGTTCTTC. Together with reference TRBV30 and TRBJ2-1, the CDR3 gives the full variable domain: SQTIHQWPATLVQPVGSPLSLECTVEGTSNPNLYWYRQAAGRGLQLLFYSVGIGQISSEVPQNLSASRPQDRQFILSSKKLLLSDSGFYLCAWRRGVASEQFFGPGTRLTVL.

The J gene is TRBJ2-7, the V gene TRBV11-2; D is unclear. V was pared by 4 bases and J by 5 bases, with 18 bases between. CDR3 length equals 15 residues. Germline V gene sequence: CDR1 SGHAT, CDR2 FQNNGV. The CDR3 protein is CASSSLVSPFNEQYF. CDR3 DNA sequence: TGTGCCAGCAGCTCTCTAGTTTCACCGTTCAACGAGCAGTACTTC.

This rearrangement joins TRBV4-1 to TRBJ2-6, with a tentative D call TRBD1 (6 bases). Germline values: CDR1 MGHRA, CDR2 YSYEKL. The ends were cut back, 0 bases at V and 0 bases at J, with 15 bases in the middle. This CDR3 region has 19 residues. The CDR3 here is CASSQDTRGRDSGANVLTF. CDR3 nucleotides: TGCGCCAGCAGCCAAGATACCAGGGGTAGAGACTCTGGGGCCAACGTCCTGACTTTC.

CDR3 in DNA: TGTGCCAGCAGCCGGGACTTTGCGGGAGAGCAGTACGTC. Its translation is CASSRDFAGEQYV. This chain connects TRBV6-5 to TRBJ2-7; tentative D call: TRBD2 (6 bases). Between the trimmed V and J ends, which lost 6 bases and 7 bases, there was a span of 16 bases. Germline CDR1 is MNHEY and CDR2 is SVGAGI. The CDR3 spans 13 residues.

V usage is TRBV5-8 and J usage is TRBJ2-7, with a tentative D call TRBD1 (6 bases). CDR1 is SGHTS and CDR2 is YDEGEE in the germline V gene. V was shortened by 6 bases and J by 2 bases, with 15 bases between the two germline ends. This CDR3 is 14 amino acids long. The CDR3 sequence is CASIRPGQTYEQYF. Here the CDR3 DNA reads TGTGCCAGCATTAGACCGGGACAAACCTACGAGCAGTACTTC.

The CDR3 bases are TGTGCCTGGAGTGTGGGACTAGCCCCAGATACGCAGTATTTT. Translated: CAWSVGLAPDTQYF. The genes are TRBV30 and TRBJ2-3, with 9 nucleotides matching TRBD2. This CDR3 region has 14 residues. The germline V gene has CDR1 GTSNPN and CDR2 SVGIG (reference sequence). The junction had 2 bases not matched to a gene; V was cut back by 0 bases and J by 4 bases.

The chain recombines TRBV11-3 with TRBJ1-3; D is possibly TRBD1 (6 bases). The ends were cut back, 2 bases at V and 3 bases at J, with 14 bases in the middle. CDR3 length: 16 residues. Germline V lookup: CDR1 SGHNT, CDR2 YENEEA. In DNA form, the CDR3 reads TGTGCCAGCAGCTTAAGCGGACAGAGATATGGAAACACCATATATTTT. It translates to CASSLSGQRYGNTIYF.

Here the CDR3 DNA reads TGTGCCAGCAGGCTACTACAGGGTATCAACACTGAAGCTTTCTTT. Its translation: CASRLLQGINTEAFF. The chain couples TRBV5-8 to TRBJ1-1, with D maybe TRBD1 (6 bases). The germline V and J ends were trimmed by 5 bases and 2 bases, with 16 bases remaining between them. Germline assignment: CDR1 SGHTS and CDR2 YDEGEE. The CDR3 is 15 amino acids.

This chain uses TRBV29-1 with TRBJ1-5; 9 nucleotides align to TRBD1. This CDR3 has 13 residues. Trimming cost V 6 bases and J 2 bases; bases outside gene matches: 2. Germline CDR1 reads SQVTM; CDR2 reads ANQGSEA. The CDR3 region has the DNA TGCAGCGTCCGACAGGGGGGCAATCAGCCCCAGCATTTT. Its translation is CSVRQGGNQPQHF.

This sequence joins TRBV18 and TRBJ2-7; the D call may be TRBD1 or TRBD2 (6 bases each). Trimming shortened V by 4 bases and J by 1 base, and 17 bases separated the two germline ends. The germline CDR1 and CDR2 sequences are KGHSH and LQKENI. The CDR3 length is 16 residues. For the CDR3, the DNA is TGTGCCAGCTCACTATTCGGGAGCCAGGGGTCCTACGAGCAGTACGTC. It yields the protein CASSLFGSQGSYEQYV.

This clone was picked up one time. The rearrangement links TRBV11-2 to TRBJ2-3, with TRBD2 matching over 16 bases. Germline CDR1 is SGHAT and CDR2 is FQNNGV. The V gene end was trimmed by 5 bases and the J gene end by 4 bases; junction bases not matched to a gene: 6. This CDR3 spans 17 amino acids. CDR3 DNA: TGTGCCAGCAGCCCCAAGGGACTAGCGGGAGGGCCAGATACGCAGTATTTT. Translation: CASSPKGLAGGPDTQYF.

This chain links TRBV20-1 with TRBJ1-5, with D unresolved. Germline CDR1 reads DFQATT; CDR2 reads SNEGSKA (reference sequence). Trimming shortened V by 4 bases and J by 6 bases, and 4 bases separated the two germline ends. The CDR3 length is 10 residues. The CDR3 DNA reads TGCAGTGCTACCAGTCAGCCCCAGCATTTT. It yields the protein CSATSQPQHF.

CDR3 nucleotide sequence: TGTGCCAGTTCTACTAGCGGGGGCATAGCGTACGAGCAGTACGTC. It codes for CASSTSGGIAYEQYV. The chain joins TRBV6-5 to TRBJ2-7; 11 nucleotides agree with TRBD2. The CDR3 runs to 15 residues. From germline, CDR1 is MNHEY and CDR2 SVGAGI. Trimming at V came to 9 bases and at J to 4 bases, leaving 11 bases not matched to a gene.

V gene TRBV28 combines with J gene TRBJ2-5, with D uncertain. The CDR3 extends over 14 amino acids. The ends were cut back, 5 bases at V and 4 bases at J, with 14 bases in the middle. Germline CDR1 and CDR2: MDHEN and SYDVKM. The chain's CDR3 is CASSPPSTGETQYF. The CDR3 nucleotides read TGTGCCAGCAGTCCACCTTCGACGGGAGAGACCCAGTACTTC. Filled out from reference TRBV28 and TRBJ2-5, the complete variable domain reads DVKVTQSSRYLVKRTGEKVFLECVQDMDHENMFWYRQDPGLGLRLIYFSYDVKMKEKGDIPEGYSVSREKKERFSLILESASTNQTSMYLCASSPPSTGETQYFGPGTRLLVL.

The V call is TRBV29-1, the J call TRBJ2-5; D call uncertain. The V end lost 6 bases, the J end lost 4 bases, and 15 bases lay between the germline ends. The CDR3 sequence is 13 residues long. Germline V CDR1 and CDR2: SQVTM, ANQGSEA. The CDR3 loop reads CSVALDVRETQYF. CDR3 nucleotides: TGCAGCGTCGCCCTCGACGTAAGAGAGACCCAGTACTTC.

This clone was seen a handful of times. The chain joins TRBV19 to TRBJ2-7; maybe TRBD1 (7 bases). The CDR3 length is 13 residues. Germline loops: CDR1 LNHDA, CDR2 SQIVND (reference sequence). Trimming removed 5 bases from V and 6 bases from J, with 14 bases in between. The CDR3 is CASSQQGGTEQYV. CDR3 in DNA: TGTGCCAGTAGTCAGCAGGGGGGTACCGAGCAGTACGTC.

By sample fraction, this clone is medium-sized. The genes are TRBV10-1 and TRBJ2-3; 9 nucleotides align to TRBD2. V lost 0 bases, J lost 3 bases, and 4 bases stayed unmatched. This CDR3 has 16 residues. The germline CDR1 and CDR2 sequences are WNHNN and SYGVQD (reference sequence). Written as DNA, the CDR3 is TGCGCCAGCAGTGAGTCGGTAGCGGGAGCGACAGATACGCAGTATTTT. Translated, it gives CASSESVAGATDTQYF.

The genes are TRBV5-1 and TRBJ1-1; D perhaps matches TRBD1 (6 bases). V shed 2 bases and J shed 4 bases, with 9 bases lying between them. CDR1 is SGHRS and CDR2 is YFSETQ in the germline V gene. This CDR3 contains 13 residues. The CDR3 here is CASSLQGGTEAFF. CDR3 DNA: TGCGCCAGCAGCTTACAGGGTGGCACTGAAGCTTTCTTT.

This chain links TRBV5-1 with TRBJ2-5; 9 nucleotides line up with TRBD1. Germline V gene sequence: CDR1 SGHRS, CDR2 YFSETQ. CDR3 length: 15 residues. The J segment lost 4 bases and the V segment lost 0 bases, leaving 4 bases of the junction unmatched. The CDR3 nucleotides are TGCGCCAGCAGCTTGGGCACAGGGGGCAGAGAGACCCAGTACTTC. It translates to CASSLGTGGRETQYF.

The chain employs TRBV6-1 and TRBJ2-2; D is ambiguous. The CDR3 spans 15 residues. The germline V and J ends were trimmed by 6 bases and 2 bases, with 13 bases remaining between them. Germline V gene data show CDR1 as MNHNS and CDR2 as SASEGT. CDR3 in DNA: TGTGCCAGCAGCCCATTGGGTCGTAACACCGGGGAGCTGTTTTTT. Translation: CASSPLGRNTGELFF.